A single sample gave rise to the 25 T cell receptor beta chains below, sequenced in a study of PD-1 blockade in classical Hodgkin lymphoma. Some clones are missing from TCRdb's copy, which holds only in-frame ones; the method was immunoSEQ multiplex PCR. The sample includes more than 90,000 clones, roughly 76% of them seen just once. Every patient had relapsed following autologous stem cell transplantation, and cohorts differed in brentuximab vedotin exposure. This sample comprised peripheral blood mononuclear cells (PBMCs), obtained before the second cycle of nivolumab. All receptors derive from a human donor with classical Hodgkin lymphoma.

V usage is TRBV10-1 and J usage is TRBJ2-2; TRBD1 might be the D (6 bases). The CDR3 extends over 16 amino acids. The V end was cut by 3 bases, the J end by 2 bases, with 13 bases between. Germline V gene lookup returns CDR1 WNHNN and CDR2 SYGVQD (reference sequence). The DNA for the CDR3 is TGCGCCAGCAGTGAAAATAGGGGGATCAACACCGGGGAGCTGTTTTTT. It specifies CASSENRGINTGELFF.

The CDR3 DNA sequence: TGTGCCAGCAGCCCCGGATCGGACAGCGAGACCTACGAGCAGTACTTC. This encodes CASSPGSDSETYEQYF. The chain employs TRBV28 and TRBJ2-7; perhaps TRBD1 as D (6 bases). This CDR3 is built from 16 residues. The V gene lost 6 bases and the J gene lost 2 bases, with 20 bases spanning the gap. Germline-derived CDR1 and CDR2 are MDHEN and SYDVKM.

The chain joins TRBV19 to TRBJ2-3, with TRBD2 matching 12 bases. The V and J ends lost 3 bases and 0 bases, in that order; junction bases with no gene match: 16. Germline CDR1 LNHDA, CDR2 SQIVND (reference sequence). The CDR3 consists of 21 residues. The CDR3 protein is CASSIFGEIATSGSSTDTQYF. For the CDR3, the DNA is TGTGCCAGTAGTATTTTTGGAGAGATTGCGACTAGCGGGAGTAGCACAGATACGCAGTATTTT.

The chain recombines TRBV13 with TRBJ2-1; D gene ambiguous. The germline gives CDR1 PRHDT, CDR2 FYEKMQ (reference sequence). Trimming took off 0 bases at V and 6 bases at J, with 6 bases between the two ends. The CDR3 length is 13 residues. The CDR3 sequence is CASSLGQTNEQFF. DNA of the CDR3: TGTGCCAGCAGCTTAGGGCAAACCAATGAGCAGTTCTTC. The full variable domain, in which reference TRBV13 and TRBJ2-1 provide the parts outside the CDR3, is AAGVIQSPRHLIKEKRETATLKCYPIPRHDTVYWYQQGPGQDPQFLISFYEKMQSDKGSIPDRFSAQQFSDYHSELNMSSLELGDSALYFCASSLGQTNEQFFGPGTRLTVL.

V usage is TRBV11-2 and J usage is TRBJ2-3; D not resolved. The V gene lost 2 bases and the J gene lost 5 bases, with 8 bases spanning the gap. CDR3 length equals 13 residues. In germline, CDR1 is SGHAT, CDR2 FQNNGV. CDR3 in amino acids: CASSLSRLDTQYF. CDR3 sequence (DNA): TGTGCCAGCAGCTTATCCCGTTTAGATACGCAGTATTTT.

CDR3 sequence: CASSLTSGTYEQYF. The CDR3 coding sequence is TGCGCCAGCAGCTTGACTAGCGGAACCTACGAGCAGTACTTC. The chain is built from TRBV5-1 and TRBJ2-7, with TRBD2 matching 8 bases. This CDR3 has 14 residues. The germline V gene encodes CDR1 SGHRS and CDR2 YFSETQ. Trimming removed 1 base from V and 2 bases from J; junction bases left unmatched: 2.

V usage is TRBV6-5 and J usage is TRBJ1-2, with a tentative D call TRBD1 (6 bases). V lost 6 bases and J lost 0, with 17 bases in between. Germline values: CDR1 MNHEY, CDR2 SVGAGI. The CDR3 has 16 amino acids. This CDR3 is CASSYRDPGPNYGYTF. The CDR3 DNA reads TGTGCCAGCAGCTACAGGGATCCGGGCCCTAACTATGGCTACACCTTC.

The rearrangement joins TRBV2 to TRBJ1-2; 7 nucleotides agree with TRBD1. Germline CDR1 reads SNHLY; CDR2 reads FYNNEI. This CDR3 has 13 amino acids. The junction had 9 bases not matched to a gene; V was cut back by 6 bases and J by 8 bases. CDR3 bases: TGTGCCAGCAGCGAGCAACAGGGGTTCGGCTACACCTTC. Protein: CASSEQQGFGYTF.

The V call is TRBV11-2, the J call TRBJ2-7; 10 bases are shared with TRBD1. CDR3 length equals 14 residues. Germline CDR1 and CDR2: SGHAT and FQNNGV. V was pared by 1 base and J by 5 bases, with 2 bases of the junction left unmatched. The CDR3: CASSLVGTGDEQYF. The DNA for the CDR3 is TGTGCCAGCAGCTTAGTAGGGACAGGGGACGAGCAGTACTTC.

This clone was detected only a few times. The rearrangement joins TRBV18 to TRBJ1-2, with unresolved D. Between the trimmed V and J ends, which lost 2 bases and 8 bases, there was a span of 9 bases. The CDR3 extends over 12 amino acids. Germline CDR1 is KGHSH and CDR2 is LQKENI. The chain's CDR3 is CASSPSSGGYTF. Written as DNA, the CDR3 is TGTGCCAGCTCACCATCGTCGGGGGGCTACACCTTC.

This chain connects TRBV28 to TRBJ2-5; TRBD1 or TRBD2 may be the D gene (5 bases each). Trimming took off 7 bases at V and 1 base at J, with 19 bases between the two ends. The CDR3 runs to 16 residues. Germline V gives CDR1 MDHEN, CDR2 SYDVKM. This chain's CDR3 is CASTYQGAGTQETQYF. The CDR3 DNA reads TGTGCCAGCACCTACCAAGGGGCGGGTACCCAAGAGACCCAGTACTTC.

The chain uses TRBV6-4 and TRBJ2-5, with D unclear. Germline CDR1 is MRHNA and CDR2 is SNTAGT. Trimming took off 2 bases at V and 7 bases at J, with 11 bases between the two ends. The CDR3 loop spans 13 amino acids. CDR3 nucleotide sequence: TGTGCCAGCAGTGACGGGAAAGGAGCGACCCAGTACTTC. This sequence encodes CASSDGKGATQYF.

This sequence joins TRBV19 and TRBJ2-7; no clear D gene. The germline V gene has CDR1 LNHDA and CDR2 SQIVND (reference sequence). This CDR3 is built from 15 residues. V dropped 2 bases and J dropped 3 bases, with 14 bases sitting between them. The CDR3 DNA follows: TGTGCCAGTAGTATAACCCCCCGAGTGGGCTACGAGCAGTACTTC. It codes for CASSITPRVGYEQYF. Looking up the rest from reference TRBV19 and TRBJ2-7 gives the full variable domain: DGGITQSPKYLFRKEGQNVTLSCEQNLNHDAMYWYRQDPGQGLRLIYYSQIVNDFQKGDIAEGYSVSREKKESFPLTVTSAQKNPTAFYLCASSITPRVGYEQYFGPGTRLTVT.

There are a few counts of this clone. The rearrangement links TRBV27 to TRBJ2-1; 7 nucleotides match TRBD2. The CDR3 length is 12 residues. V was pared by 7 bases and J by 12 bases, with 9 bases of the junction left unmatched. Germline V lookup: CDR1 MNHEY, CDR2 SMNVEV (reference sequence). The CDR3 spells CASNIPGGGQFF. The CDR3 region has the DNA TGTGCCAGCAATATACCCGGCGGGGGGCAGTTCTTC.

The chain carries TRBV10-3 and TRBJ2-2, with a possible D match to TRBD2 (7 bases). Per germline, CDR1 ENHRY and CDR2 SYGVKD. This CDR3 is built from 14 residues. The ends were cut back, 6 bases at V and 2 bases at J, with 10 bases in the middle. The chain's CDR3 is CAIRGGGNTGELFF. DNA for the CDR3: TGTGCCATCAGGGGCGGGGGCAACACCGGGGAGCTGTTTTTT.

Written as DNA, the CDR3 is TGTGCCAGCAGGGCTATAGCGGGAGGGGGAAATGAGCAGTTCTTC. It codes for CASRAIAGGGNEQFF. The chain is built from TRBV2 and TRBJ2-1; 11 bases are a match to TRBD2. Losses at the gene ends were 6 bases for V and 7 bases for J; bases not matched to a gene: 8. Germline V gene data show CDR1 as SNHLY and CDR2 as FYNNEI. This CDR3 spans 15 amino acids.

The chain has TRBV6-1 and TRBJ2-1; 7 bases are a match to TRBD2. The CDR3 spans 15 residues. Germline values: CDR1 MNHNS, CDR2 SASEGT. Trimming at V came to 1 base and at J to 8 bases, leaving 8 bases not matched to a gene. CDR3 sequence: CASSEVAGDEDEQFF. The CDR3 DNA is TGTGCCAGCAGTGAAGTTGCGGGAGACGAGGATGAGCAGTTCTTC.

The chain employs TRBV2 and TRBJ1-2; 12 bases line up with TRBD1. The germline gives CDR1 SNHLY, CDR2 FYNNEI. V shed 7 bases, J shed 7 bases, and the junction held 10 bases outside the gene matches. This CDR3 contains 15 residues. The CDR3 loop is CASNQPGQGAVGYTF. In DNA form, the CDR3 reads TGTGCCAGCAACCAGCCGGGACAGGGGGCAGTTGGCTACACCTTC. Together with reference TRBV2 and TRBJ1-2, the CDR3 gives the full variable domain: EPEVTQTPSHQVTQMGQEVILRCVPISNHLYFYWYRQILGQKVEFLVSFYNNEISEKSEIFDDQFSVERPDGSNFTLKIRSTKLEDSAMYFCASNQPGQGAVGYTFGSGTRLTVV.

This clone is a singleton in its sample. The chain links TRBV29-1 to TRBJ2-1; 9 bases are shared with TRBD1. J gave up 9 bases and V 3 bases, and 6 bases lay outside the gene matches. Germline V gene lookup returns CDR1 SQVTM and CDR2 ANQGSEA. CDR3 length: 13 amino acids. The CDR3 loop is CSVDGTGRFEQFF. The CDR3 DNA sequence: TGCAGCGTTGACGGGACAGGGCGGTTTGAGCAGTTCTTC.

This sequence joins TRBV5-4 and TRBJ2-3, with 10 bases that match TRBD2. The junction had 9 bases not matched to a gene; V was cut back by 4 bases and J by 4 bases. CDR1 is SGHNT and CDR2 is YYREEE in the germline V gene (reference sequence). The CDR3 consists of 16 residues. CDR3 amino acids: CASSLPGAGGPDTQYF. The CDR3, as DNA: TGTGCCAGCAGCCTACCGGGAGCGGGAGGGCCAGATACGCAGTATTTT.

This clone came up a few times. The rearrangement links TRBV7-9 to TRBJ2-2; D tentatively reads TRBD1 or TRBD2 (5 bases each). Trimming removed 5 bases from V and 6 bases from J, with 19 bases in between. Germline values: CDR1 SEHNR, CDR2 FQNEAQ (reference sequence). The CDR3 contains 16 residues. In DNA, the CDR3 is TGTGCCAGCAGCCCGGGGACCTTGATCCCGCCCGGGGAGCTGTTTTTT. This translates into CASSPGTLIPPGELFF. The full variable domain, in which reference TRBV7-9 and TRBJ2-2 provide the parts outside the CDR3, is DTGVSQNPRHKITKRGQNVTFRCDPISEHNRLYWYRQTLGQGPEFLTYFQNEAQLEKSRLLSDRFSAERPKGSFSTLEIQRTEQGDSAMYLCASSPGTLIPPGELFFGEGSRLTVL.

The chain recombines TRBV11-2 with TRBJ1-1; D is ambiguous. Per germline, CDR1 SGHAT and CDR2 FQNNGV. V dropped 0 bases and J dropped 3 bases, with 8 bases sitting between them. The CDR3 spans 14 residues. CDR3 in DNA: TGTGCCAGCAGCTTAGATCGGGGTGACACTGAAGCTTTCTTT. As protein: CASSLDRGDTEAFF.

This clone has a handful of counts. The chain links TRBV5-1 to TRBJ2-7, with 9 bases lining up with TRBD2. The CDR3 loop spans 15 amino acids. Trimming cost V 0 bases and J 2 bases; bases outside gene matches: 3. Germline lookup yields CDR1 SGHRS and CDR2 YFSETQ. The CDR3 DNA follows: TGCGCCAGCAGCTTGGTGGCGGGAGGGACCTACGAGCAGTACTTC. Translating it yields CASSLVAGGTYEQYF.

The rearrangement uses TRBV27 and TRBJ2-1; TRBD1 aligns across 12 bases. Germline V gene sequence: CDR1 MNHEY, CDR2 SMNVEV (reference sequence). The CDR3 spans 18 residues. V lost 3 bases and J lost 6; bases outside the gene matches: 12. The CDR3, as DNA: TGTGCCAGCAGTTTGCAGGGACAGGGGGCGACCCCTGGCAATGAGCAGTTCTTC. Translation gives CASSLQGQGATPGNEQFF.

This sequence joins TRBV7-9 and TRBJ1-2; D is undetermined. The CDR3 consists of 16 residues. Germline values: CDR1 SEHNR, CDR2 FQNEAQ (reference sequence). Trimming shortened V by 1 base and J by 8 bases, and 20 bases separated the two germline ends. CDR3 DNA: TGTGCCAGCAGCTTAGAGGCGGGGTGGGCAGGCAGCGGCTACACCTTC. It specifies CASSLEAGWAGSGYTF.